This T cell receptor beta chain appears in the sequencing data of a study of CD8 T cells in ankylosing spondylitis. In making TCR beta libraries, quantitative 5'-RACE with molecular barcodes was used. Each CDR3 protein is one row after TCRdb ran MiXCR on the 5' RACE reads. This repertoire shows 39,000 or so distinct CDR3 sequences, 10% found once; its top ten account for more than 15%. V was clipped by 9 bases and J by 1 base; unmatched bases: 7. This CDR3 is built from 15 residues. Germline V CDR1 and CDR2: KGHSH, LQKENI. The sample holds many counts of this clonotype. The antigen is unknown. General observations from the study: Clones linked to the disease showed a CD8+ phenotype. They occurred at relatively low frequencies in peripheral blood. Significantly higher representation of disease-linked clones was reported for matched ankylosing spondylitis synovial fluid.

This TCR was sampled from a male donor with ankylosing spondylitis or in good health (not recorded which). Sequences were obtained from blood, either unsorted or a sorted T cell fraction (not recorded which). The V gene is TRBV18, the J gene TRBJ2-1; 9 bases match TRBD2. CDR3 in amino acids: CASQTSGQSYNEQFF. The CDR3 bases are TGTGCCAGTCAGACTAGCGGCCAGTCCTACAATGAGCAGTTCTTC.